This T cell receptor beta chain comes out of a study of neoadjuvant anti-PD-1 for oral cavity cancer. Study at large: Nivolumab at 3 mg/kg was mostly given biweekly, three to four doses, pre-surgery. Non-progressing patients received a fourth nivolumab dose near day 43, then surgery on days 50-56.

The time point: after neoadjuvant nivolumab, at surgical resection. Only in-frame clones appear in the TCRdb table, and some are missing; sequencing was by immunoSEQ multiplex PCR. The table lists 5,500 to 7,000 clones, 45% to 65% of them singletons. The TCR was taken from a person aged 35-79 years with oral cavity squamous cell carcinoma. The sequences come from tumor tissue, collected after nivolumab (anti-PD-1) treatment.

The chain's CDR3 is CASSFGGAGEKLFF. CDR3 coding DNA: TGTGCCAGCAGCTTCGGGGGCGCGGGTGAAAAACTGTTTTTT. The V call is TRBV5-4, the J call TRBJ1-4; possibly TRBD1 for D (6 bases). In germline, CDR1 is SGHNT, CDR2 YYREEE (reference sequence). The CDR3 extends over 14 amino acids. V lost 2 bases and J lost 7, with 12 bases in between. The entire variable domain, with the rest obtained from reference TRBV5-4 and TRBJ1-4, is as follows: ETGVTQSPTHLIKTRGQQVTLRCSSQSGHNTVSWYQQALGQGPQFIFQYYREEENGRGNFPPRFSGLQFPNYSSELNVNALELDDSALYLCASSFGGAGEKLFFGSGTQLSVL.